The rows below give T cell receptor beta chains drawn from one sample of a study of T-cell memory formation after mild COVID-19. From the 5' RACE reads, TCRdb called clonotypes with MiXCR, one entry per CDR3 protein. This sample has 340,000 or so distinct CDR3 sequences; over 10% occur once, and the top ten carry 20% to 25%. The sequenced material came from PBMCs or a T cell subset sorted from them (not recorded which). The receptor set was obtained from a man aged 18 to 30 who had mild COVID-19 (a few samples of this study predate the infection). Cell type and time point are not known. CDR3s include the opening cysteine and the closing phenylalanine or tryptophan. A D gene is named only where the DNA matches it firmly. Size values are once, few and many counts, or a class for expanded clones, and some rows have none.

J gene,clone size,V gene,D gene,CDR3 DNA,CDR3 protein
TRBJ1-1,many,TRBV7-3,TRBD1,TGTGCCAGCAGCCCGGCCGGACAGGGAAGGTCAGGAGCTTTCTTT,CASSPAGQGRSGAFF
TRBJ2-3,once,TRBV5-1,TRBD1,TGCGCCAGCAGCTTGTGGGAGGGACAGGGGGCAGATACGCAGTATTTT,CASSLWEGQGADTQYF
TRBJ1-3,few,TRBV11-2,.,TGTGCCAGCAGTGGGGGCCGGGACACCATATATTTT,CASSGGRDTIYF
TRBJ1-1,.,TRBV6-6,.,TGTGCCAGCAGCCCCATAGGCCGGGGGCTCGGCACTGAAGCTTTCTTT,CASSPIGRGLGTEAFF
TRBJ1-4,many,TRBV20-1,.,TGCAGTGCTAGAGGAGGGGCTGGGGAAAAACTGTTTTTT,CSARGGAGEKLFF
TRBJ2-5,.,TRBV7-2,.,TGTGCCAGCAAGCTTACGGAGACCCAGTACTTC,CASKLTETQYF
TRBJ2-5,few,TRBV7-2,.,TGTGCCAGCAGCGACCCTAGGGGCATGGAGACCCAGTACTTC,CASSDPRGMETQYF
TRBJ2-3,.,TRBV5-1,.,TGCGCCAGCAGCTACCTTCAGGGAATCGGCACAGATACGCAGTATTTT,CASSYLQGIGTDTQYF
TRBJ2-1,.,TRBV28,.,TGTGCCAGCAGCAAGGGGGGGGCTTTTCGAGGCAATGAGCAGTTCTTC,CASSKGGAFRGNEQFF
TRBJ2-2,.,TRBV24-1,.,TGTGCCACCAGTGATTTGCTCCAGCCAGGTACCGGGGAGCTGTTTTTT,CATSDLLQPGTGELFF
TRBJ1-3,few,TRBV5-4,.,TGTGCCAGCAGCCGGGCGGTTTCCTCTGGAAACACCATATATTTT,CASSRAVSSGNTIYF
TRBJ1-2,.,TRBV7-2,TRBD1,TGTGCCAGCAGCTTATGGCCCCCCGGGACAGGGATCTATGGCTACACCTTC,CASSLWPPGTGIYGYTF
TRBJ2-1,.,TRBV18,TRBD2,TGTGCCAGCTCGCCGTCCAGCGGGGGGGACAATGAGCAGTTCTTC,CASSPSSGGDNEQFF
TRBJ2-5,many,TRBV5-1,.,TGCGCCAGCAGCCGACTAGGGGAGACCCAGTACTTC,CASSRLGETQYF